This TCR beta chain stems from a study of blood T cells in healthy people across ages. The CDR3 consists of 16 residues. With a J-beta primer mix and a sample-barcoded 5' primer, a second PCR ran roughly 7 to 11 cycles. From the 5' RACE reads, TCRdb called clonotypes with MiXCR, one entry per CDR3 protein. The sample contains 980,000 or so distinct CDR3 sequences, roughly 50% of which appear only once. The clonotype originates from a man aged 25 to 40 in good health. The genes are TRBV21-1 and TRBJ2-4; the table names TRBD1, a call not compared with the DNA. TRBV21-1 corresponds to a pseudogene. Sequenced sample: blood. The CDR3 sequence is CASSIVRELGKNIQYF. The DNA of the CDR3 is TGTGCCAGCAGCATCGTCAGGGAGTTAGGCAAAAACATTCAGTACTTC.